The 10 T cell receptor beta chains presented below share a single source sample, sequenced in a study of blood T cell repertoires in COVID-19. Produced via immunoSEQ multiplex PCR; TCRdb's table is partial and in-frame only. The repertoire holds some 220,000 clones, with approximately 84% as singletons. The specimen was peripheral blood. These receptors all come from a man between 50 and 59 years old who had recovered from COVID-19.

The gene calls are TRBV5-1 and TRBJ2-2, with D maybe TRBD2 (6 bases). Germline lookup yields CDR1 SGHRS and CDR2 YFSETQ. The CDR3 runs 15 residues. V was clipped by 4 bases and J by 4 bases, with 14 bases between them. CDR3 coding DNA: TGCGCCAGCAGCCCCCGGGGGAGGACCACCGGGGAGCTGTTTTTT. Translated: CASSPRGRTTGELFF.

J is TRBJ2-3 and V is TRBV5-4; possibly TRBD2 for D (5 bases). Germline CDR1 SGHNT, CDR2 YYREEE (reference sequence). This CDR3 contains 14 residues. V was pared by 2 bases and J by 4 bases, with 11 bases between. This CDR3 is CASSLHDGADTQYF. CDR3 nucleotide sequence: TGTGCCAGCAGCTTACATGACGGGGCAGATACGCAGTATTTT.

Only a few counts were recorded for this clone. J is TRBJ2-7 and V is TRBV9; no definite D call. CDR3 length: 13 amino acids. Trimming took 4 bases from V and 2 from J, leaving 10 bases between them. CDR1 is SGDLS, CDR2 YYNGEE, per germline. The CDR3 DNA reads TGTGCCAGCAGCCCCCGTGAGGCCTACGAGCAGTACTTC. Its protein product is CASSPREAYEQYF.

The chain couples TRBV6-5 to TRBJ2-2; a possible D gene is TRBD1 (6 bases). CDR1 and CDR2 (germline): MNHEY, SVGAGI. The CDR3 covers 15 residues. Trimming shortened V by 2 bases and J by 3 bases, and 10 bases separated the two germline ends. The DNA of the CDR3 is TGTGCCAGCAGTTACCGGGGACACTACACCGGGGAGCTGTTTTTT. Protein sequence: CASSYRGHYTGELFF.

This chain joins TRBV7-8 and TRBJ1-3, with D unclear. This CDR3 has 13 amino acids. Germline assignment: CDR1 SGHVS and CDR2 FQNEAQ. Trimming took off 1 base at V and 4 bases at J, with 5 bases between the two ends. As DNA, the CDR3 is TGTGCCAGCAGCTTAGGAGTCGGAAACACCATATATTTT. It is translated as CASSLGVGNTIYF.

The genes are TRBV6-2 or TRBV6-3 and TRBJ2-1, with 11 bases matching TRBD2. Per the germline V gene, CDR1 is MNHEY and CDR2 is SVGEGT. The CDR3 contains 19 residues. V lost 2 bases and J lost 2; bases outside the gene matches: 11. CDR3 region: CASSYEASGRRQAYNEQFF. The CDR3 coding sequence is TGTGCCAGCAGTTACGAGGCTAGCGGGAGGAGGCAAGCCTACAATGAGCAGTTCTTC.

This chain connects TRBV28 to TRBJ1-2; D is possibly TRBD1 (5 bases). The germline V gene has CDR1 MDHEN and CDR2 SYDVKM. CDR3 length equals 14 residues. With 5 bases removed from V and 2 bases from J, the gap between germline ends came to 12 bases. The CDR3 loop reads CASSAYRLNYGYTF. In DNA form, the CDR3 reads TGTGCCAGCAGTGCATACAGGTTAAACTATGGCTACACCTTC.

This sequence joins TRBV28 and TRBJ2-7, with a weak D call TRBD2 (5 bases). There are 12 residues in the CDR3. Per the germline V gene, CDR1 is MDHEN and CDR2 is SYDVKM. Trimming left V 7 bases short and J 6 bases short, with 13 bases between. Here the CDR3 DNA reads TGTGCCAGCATTGGAGGAGTCCGCGAGCAGTACTTC. Amino acids: CASIGGVREQYF.

The V call is TRBV4-1, the J call TRBJ2-3, with 11 bases that match TRBD1. From germline, CDR1 is MGHRA and CDR2 YSYEKL. J was trimmed by 5 bases and V by 4 bases; bases with no gene match: 8. This CDR3 is built from 16 residues. The DNA for the CDR3 is TGCGCCAGCAGCCCCAGGACAGGGGGCATCGGAGATACGCAGTATTTT. Its protein is CASSPRTGGIGDTQYF.

The chain combines TRBV19 with TRBJ2-1, with 9 bases aligning to TRBD2. After removal of 9 bases from V and 8 bases from J, the junction contained 14 bases not matched to a gene. This CDR3 is 15 amino acids long. CDR1 and CDR2 from the germline V gene are LNHDA and SQIVND (reference sequence). CDR3 DNA sequence: TGTGCCAGCCGGGGCGGCGGGAGGGCCGGAGATGAGCAGTTCTTC. It specifies CASRGGGRAGDEQFF. The entire variable domain, with the rest obtained from reference TRBV19 and TRBJ2-1, is as follows: DGGITQSPKYLFRKEGQNVTLSCEQNLNHDAMYWYRQDPGQGLRLIYYSQIVNDFQKGDIAEGYSVSREKKESFPLTVTSAQKNPTAFYLCASRGGGRAGDEQFFGPGTRLTVL.